This TCR beta chain was documented in a study of T cell therapy after organ transplantation. Study-level information: After therapy, patients were monitored for 25 to 35 weeks.

The study's findings and limits: Endogenous clonotypes not in therapy products appeared after therapy alongside transferred ones. Minimal repertoire change after therapy followed marked pretherapy expansions in nonresponders. Concurrent antirejection and antiviral drugs remain unassessed confounders.

V was cut by 0 bases and J by 5 bases, with 6 bases left in between. CDR1 is SGHTS and CDR2 is YDEGEE in the germline V gene. The length of the CDR3 is 13 residues. Note on this clone: Antigen unknown.

Time point indicated: 20-29 weeks after completion of therapy. Method: immunoSEQ multiplex PCR; TCRdb's copy keeps in-frame clones and lacks some. The data show around 15,000 clones, about 85% seen once. This chain joins TRBV5-8 and TRBJ2-1; D gene unclear. Sequenced material: CD8+ T cells from blood, taken after autologous CMV-specific T cell therapy. The receptor was isolated from a human patient who had received a solid organ transplant and had CMV disease. Some of these T cells may belong to the graft donor. The CDR3 loop is CASSLDMNNEQFF. The CDR3 DNA is TGTGCCAGCAGCTTGGACATGAACAATGAGCAGTTCTTC. Based on the CDR3 plus reference TRBV5-8 and TRBJ2-1, the full variable domain is EAGVTQSPTHLIKTRGQQATLRCSPISGHTSVYWYQQALGLGLQFLLWYDEGEERNRGNFPPRFSGRQFPNYSSELNVNALELEDSALYLCASSLDMNNEQFFGPGTRLTVL.